This is a list of T cell receptor beta chains from one sample in a study of early T cells in non-severe SARS-CoV-2 infection. TCRdb re-called the 5' RACE reads with MiXCR, one entry per CDR3 protein. This sample has more than 50,000 distinct CDR3 sequences, with about 12% found just once. Specimen: whole blood, collected at baseline. The receptors were sampled from an adult who was a healthcare worker with PCR-confirmed SARS-CoV-2 infection or an uninfected control (not recorded which). CDR3s include the opening cysteine and the closing phenylalanine or tryptophan. D genes are given only for firm matches. The size of a clone is reported for some rows only, either as once, few or many, or as a class for expanded clones.

d_call j_call clone_size v_call cdr3_aa cdr3_nt
NA TRBJ1-2 few TRBV29-1 CSFDGGDYGYTF TGCAGCTTTGACGGGGGCGACTATGGCTACACCTTC
TRBD1 TRBJ1-2 many TRBV3-1 CASSSGQNYGYTF TGTGCCAGCAGCTCGGGACAGAACTATGGCTACACCTTC
NA TRBJ2-3 many TRBV7-8 CASSPPGLRTDTQYF TGTGCCAGCAGCCCTCCGGGGTTAAGGACAGATACGCAGTATTTT
NA TRBJ1-5 NA TRBV7-2 CASSLRVRSAQHF TGTGCCAGCAGCCTAAGGGTTCGTTCGGCCCAGCATTTT
NA TRBJ1-2 NA TRBV6-1 CASAAGTNYGYTF TGTGCCAGCGCGGCAGGGACCAACTATGGCTACACCTTC
TRBD2 TRBJ2-5 few TRBV12-3/TRBV12-4 CASTPDLAGAGETQYF TGTGCCAGCACCCCCGATTTAGCGGGGGCGGGGGAGACCCAGTACTTC
NA TRBJ2-4 NA TRBV3-1 CASSRDGANIQHF TGTGCCAGCAGCCGGGACGGGGCGAACATTCAGCACTTC
NA TRBJ2-4 few TRBV9 CASSVGPGAKNIQYF TGTGCCAGCAGCGTAGGACCAGGCGCCAAAAACATTCAGTACTTC
TRBD2 TRBJ2-7 NA TRBV9 CASSPSGGPSYEQYF TGTGCCAGCAGCCCAAGCGGGGGCCCCTCCTACGAGCAGTACTTC
NA TRBJ2-4 NA TRBV3-1 CASSQDMSLAKNIQYF TGTGCCAGCAGCCAAGATATGTCCCTAGCCAAAAACATTCAGTACTTC
TRBD1 TRBJ2-2 many TRBV18 CASSPGQSITGELFF TGTGCCAGCTCACCGGGACAGTCAATCACCGGGGAGCTGTTTTTT
NA TRBJ1-5 NA TRBV4-2 CASSRDLIQPQHF TGTGCCAGCAGCCGAGACCTTATCCAGCCCCAGCATTTT
NA TRBJ1-1 few TRBV29-1 CSVDLGNWDTEAFF TGCAGCGTTGATTTGGGAAATTGGGACACTGAAGCTTTCTTT
TRBD1 TRBJ1-5 many TRBV12-3/TRBV12-4 CASSFGDRYQPQHF TGTGCCAGCAGTTTTGGGGACAGATATCAGCCCCAGCATTTT
TRBD2 TRBJ2-3 NA TRBV7-2 CASSILAGRTDTQYF TGTGCCAGCAGCATACTAGCGGGACGCACAGATACGCAGTATTTT
TRBD1 TRBJ2-3 few TRBV5-5 CASSLQGAITDTQYF TGTGCCAGCAGCTTACAGGGGGCTATCACAGATACGCAGTATTTT
NA TRBJ2-6 few TRBV24-1 CATSDNQQGAYTSWTF TGTGCCACCAGTGATAACCAACAGGGCGCTTACACGTCCTGGACTTTC
NA TRBJ2-7 NA TRBV20-1 CSARDFASVGSEQYF TGCAGTGCTAGAGATTTTGCTTCGGTCGGTTCCGAGCAGTACTTC
NA TRBJ1-1 NA TRBV6-6 CASSFEGRTEAFF TGTGCCAGCAGTTTCGAGGGTCGGACTGAAGCTTTCTTT
NA TRBJ1-5 many TRBV27 CASSTRPNQPQHF TGTGCCAGCAGTACACGGCCTAATCAGCCCCAGCATTTT
NA TRBJ2-7 NA TRBV7-7 CASSTGAGYEQYF TGTGCTAGCAGCACCGGGGCCGGCTACGAGCAGTACTTC
NA TRBJ1-2 many TRBV7-3 CASSPGLDYGYTF TGTGCCAGCAGCCCCGGACTGGACTATGGCTACACCTTC
NA TRBJ1-4 many TRBV7-6 CASSLVGNSNEKLFF TGTGCCAGCAGCTTAGTTGGGAACAGTAATGAAAAACTGTTTTTT
TRBD2 TRBJ2-7 few TRBV18 CASSLTSGTSRYEQYF TGTGCCAGCTCACTAACCTCCGGGACTAGTCGTTACGAGCAGTACTTC
NA TRBJ2-7 NA TRBV7-2 CASSLDLQTYYEQYF TGTGCCAGCAGCTTAGATTTACAAACCTACTACGAGCAGTACTTC
TRBD2 TRBJ2-5 many TRBV6-6 CASRPRLASDETQYF TGTGCCAGCAGACCTCGACTAGCGTCGGATGAGACCCAGTACTTC
NA TRBJ2-3 many TRBV6-2/TRBV6-3 CASSTRLSADTQYF TGTGCCAGCAGTACTAGACTCAGCGCAGATACGCAGTATTTT
TRBD2 TRBJ2-7 many TRBV7-9 CATQRGAYEQYF TGTGCCACCCAGCGGGGGGCCTACGAGCAGTACTTC
NA TRBJ2-2 many TRBV4-1 CASKGEDSSGELFF TGCGCCAGCAAAGGGGAGGATTCTTCCGGGGAGCTGTTTTTT
NA TRBJ2-3 NA TRBV4-3 CASSQDGNADTQYF TGCGCCAGCAGCCAAGATGGTAATGCAGATACGCAGTATTTT
TRBD1 TRBJ1-6 few TRBV6-5 CASSYPIQGSNSPLHF TGTGCCAGCAGTTACCCGATACAGGGGTCAAATTCACCCCTCCACTTT
NA TRBJ2-1 NA TRBV7-3 CASSQMGSGQGNEQFF TGTGCCAGCAGCCAGATGGGTTCGGGGCAGGGCAATGAGCAGTTCTTC
NA TRBJ2-1 many TRBV27 CASSSLGVGGAYNEQFF TGTGCCAGCAGTTCGTTAGGGGTTGGCGGGGCCTACAATGAGCAGTTCTTC
TRBD2 TRBJ2-5 few TRBV10-3 CAISAAGLAEETQYF TGTGCCATCAGTGCCGCGGGACTAGCGGAAGAGACCCAGTACTTC
NA TRBJ1-6 NA TRBV5-1 CASSLGDNSPLHF TGCGCCAGCAGCTTGGGGGACAATTCACCCCTCCACTTT
NA TRBJ1-5 many TRBV10-3 CAISAGSNQPQHF TGTGCCATCAGTGCGGGTAGCAATCAGCCCCAGCATTTT
NA TRBJ1-6 NA TRBV18 CASSLDSKNSPLHF TGTGCCAGCTCACTGGACAGCAAAAATTCACCCCTCCACTTT
NA TRBJ1-6 few TRBV28 CASFSGWNSPLHF TGTGCCAGCTTTTCAGGGTGGAATTCACCCCTCCACTTT
NA TRBJ2-1 NA TRBV4-3 CASSQDVRGVGAHNEQFF TGCGCCAGCAGCCAAGATGTGAGGGGCGTCGGAGCCCACAATGAGCAGTTCTTC
NA TRBJ2-5 few TRBV5-1 CASSFGWGETQYF TGCGCCAGCAGCTTCGGATGGGGAGAGACCCAGTACTTC
NA TRBJ2-4 many TRBV3-1 CASSQGRGSKNIQYF TGTGCCAGCAGCCAAGGAAGGGGATCCAAAAACATTCAGTACTTC
TRBD1 TRBJ1-2 NA TRBV5-1 CASSNPMTGNYGYTF TGCGCCAGCAGCAATCCGATGACAGGGAACTATGGCTACACCTTC